These 32 T cell receptor beta chains share one sample of origin, sequenced in a study of blood T cell repertoires in COVID-19. Clones were read by immunoSEQ multiplex PCR, and TCRdb kept only the in-frame ones, dropping some. The sample carries 50,000 to 65,000 clones, around four fifths recorded once. Material: peripheral blood. The source is a human donor in a cohort sampled during active COVID-19.

This clone appeared once. The chain combines TRBV2 with TRBJ2-3; D is perhaps TRBD2 (6 bases). CDR3 length: 13 residues. With 10 bases removed from V and 0 bases from J, the gap between germline ends came to 11 bases. Germline CDR1 reads SNHLY; CDR2 reads FYNNEI. The CDR3 region has the DNA TGTGCCACCACCCGGGAGAGCACAGATACGCAGTATTTT. Its translation: CATTRESTDTQYF.

The chain combines TRBV3-1 (or the pseudogene TRBV3-2) with TRBJ1-2; 8 positions match TRBD1. CDR3 length: 14 amino acids. The germline V gene encodes CDR1 LGHDT and CDR2 YNNKEL (reference sequence). Germline trimming cut 2 bases from V and 8 bases from J; bases unmatched to any gene: 7. The CDR3 DNA is TGTGCCAGCAGCCAACCGCAGGGGGCGCGGGGCTACACCTTC. This sequence encodes CASSQPQGARGYTF.

V usage is TRBV10-3 and J usage is TRBJ2-1, with 8 bases that match TRBD2. The V gene's germline CDR1 is ENHRY and CDR2 SYGVKD. V shed 4 bases and J 10 bases; nucleotides not matched to a gene: 9. CDR3 length: 14 amino acids. The CDR3 DNA reads TGTGCCATCAGTGGGGGTAGCGGGAACTCCGAGCAGTTCTTC. The encoded protein is CAISGGSGNSEQFF.

This clone came up once. The chain combines TRBV18 with TRBJ2-1; 12 bases are a match to TRBD2. The CDR3 loop spans 20 amino acids. Germline V gives CDR1 KGHSH, CDR2 LQKENI. V shed 0 bases and J 4 bases; nucleotides not matched to a gene: 13. CDR3 DNA sequence: TGTGCCAGCTCACCACCGACCCGACTAGCGGGGGCCGGTTTTTACAATGAGCAGTTCTTC. Amino acids: CASSPPTRLAGAGFYNEQFF. Filled out from reference TRBV18 and TRBJ2-1, the complete variable domain reads NAGVMQNPRHLVRRRGQEARLRCSPMKGHSHVYWYRQLPEEGLKFMVYLQKENIIDESGMPKERFSAEFPKEGPSILRIQQVVRGDSAAYFCASSPPTRLAGAGFYNEQFFGPGTRLTVL.

The gene calls are TRBV6-1 and TRBJ1-4; the D gene is possibly TRBD1 (5 bases). CDR3 size: 15 residues. The germline V gene has CDR1 MNHNS and CDR2 SASEGT. Deletions cut 3 bases from V and 8 bases from J, with 16 bases between. This chain's CDR3 is CASSDFWQGGEKLFF. The CDR3 coding sequence is TGTGCCAGCAGTGATTTTTGGCAGGGTGGGGAAAAACTGTTTTTT.

V is TRBV2 and J is TRBJ2-6; 11 nucleotides align to TRBD1. The CDR3 has 15 amino acids. Germline V gives CDR1 SNHLY, CDR2 FYNNEI. The trim removed 10 bases at V and 3 bases at J, leaving 5 bases unmatched. The CDR3 DNA sequence: TGTGCCACCCGGGACAGGGGGTTTGGGGCCAACGTCCTGACTTTC. Translated: CATRDRGFGANVLTF.

This clone was detected once. The chain links TRBV6-5 to TRBJ1-2; TRBD1 is a possible D gene (6 bases). CDR1 MNHEY and CDR2 SVGAGI come from the germline V gene. Trimming removed 7 bases at V and 7 bases at J, with 13 bases between. This CDR3 spans 12 amino acids. The CDR3 loop is CASNPGAGGYTF. For the CDR3, the DNA is TGTGCCAGCAATCCAGGGGCGGGTGGCTACACCTTC.

The chain links TRBV3-1 (or the pseudogene TRBV3-2) to TRBJ2-3; 10 bases map to TRBD2. The J segment lost 0 bases and the V segment lost 5 bases, leaving 5 bases of the junction unmatched. This CDR3 contains 16 residues. From germline, CDR1 is LGHDT and CDR2 YNNKEL (reference sequence). The CDR3 sequence is CASSSSGLASTDTQYF. The CDR3 nucleotides read TGTGCCAGCAGCTCTTCGGGACTAGCGAGCACAGATACGCAGTATTTT.

The V gene is TRBV5-1, the J gene TRBJ2-7, with a tentative D call TRBD1 (5 bases). The V end lost 2 bases, the J end lost 2 bases, and 8 bases lay between the germline ends. This CDR3 is built from 13 residues. From germline, CDR1 is SGHRS and CDR2 YFSETQ. The CDR3 bases are TGCGCCAGCAGCTTAGACAGAACCTACGAGCAGTACTTC. Translating gives CASSLDRTYEQYF.

This clone appeared many times. The rearrangement uses TRBV4-2 and TRBJ2-1, with D unclear. The CDR3 has 12 amino acids. V lost 1 base to trimming and J lost 5 bases, with 3 bases between them. Germline lookup yields CDR1 LGHNA and CDR2 YNFKEQ. The CDR3 loop is CASSQVNNEQFF. The CDR3 nucleotides are TGTGCCAGCAGCCAAGTTAACAATGAGCAGTTCTTC.

The V call is TRBV5-1, the J call TRBJ1-4, with 7 bases identical to TRBD1. From germline, CDR1 is SGHRS and CDR2 YFSETQ. The CDR3 sequence is 14 residues long. J gave up 8 bases and V 4 bases, and 8 bases lay outside the gene matches. The CDR3 nucleotides read TGCGCCAGCAGCCAGACAGGGAATGAGGAAAAACTGTTTTTT. It yields the protein CASSQTGNEEKLFF.

DNA for the CDR3: TGTGCCAGCAGCCAGTTCGACAGGGAGAACACTGAAGCTTTCTTT. Translated: CASSQFDRENTEAFF. The gene calls are TRBV4-2 and TRBJ1-1; TRBD1 agrees at 7 bases. The CDR3 extends over 15 amino acids. The V gene end was trimmed by 3 bases and the J gene end by 1 base; junction bases not matched to a gene: 5. Germline V lookup: CDR1 LGHNA, CDR2 YNFKEQ.

The genes are TRBV7-6 and TRBJ2-1; 9 bases are a match to TRBD2. Germline trimming cut 5 bases from V and 9 bases from J; bases unmatched to any gene: 17. The CDR3 has 17 amino acids. The V gene's germline CDR1 is SGHVS and CDR2 FNYEAQ. The CDR3 coding sequence is TGTGCCAGCAGCCCTCAAGGGTATCGCGGGGGGGGTCCTGAGCAGTTCTTC. This translates into CASSPQGYRGGGPEQFF.

V is TRBV5-1 and J is TRBJ2-1, with 7 bases matching TRBD1. Trimming cost V 6 bases and J 1 base; bases outside gene matches: 10. The germline V gene has CDR1 SGHRS and CDR2 YFSETQ. CDR3 length equals 16 residues. This CDR3 is CASTRGGSFSYNEQFF. The DNA of the CDR3 is TGCGCCAGCACCCGAGGGGGCAGTTTTTCCTACAATGAGCAGTTCTTC.

The V gene is TRBV2, the J gene TRBJ2-7, with 7 bases that match TRBD1. Unmatched junction bases numbered 17, after V lost 3 bases and J lost 6 bases. Germline values: CDR1 SNHLY, CDR2 FYNNEI. This CDR3 comprises 17 residues. The CDR3 sequence: CASSDKGDWVRGSEQYF. In DNA form, the CDR3 reads TGTGCCAGCAGTGATAAAGGCGATTGGGTCAGGGGGAGCGAGCAGTACTTC.

The chain carries TRBV14 and TRBJ1-2, with 7 bases aligning to TRBD1. This CDR3 contains 14 residues. In germline, CDR1 is SGHDN, CDR2 FVKESK. Trimming at V came to 1 base and at J to 7 bases, leaving 6 bases not matched to a gene. CDR3 loop: CASSQAKGAFGYTF. In DNA, the CDR3 is TGTGCCAGCAGCCAAGCAAAGGGGGCGTTTGGCTACACCTTC.

The chain joins TRBV5-1 to TRBJ2-5; a weak D match, TRBD1 (5 bases). Germline CDR1 SGHRS, CDR2 YFSETQ. V lost 0 bases and J lost 5, with 11 bases in between. The CDR3 consists of 14 residues. CDR3: CASSLAAGKETQYF. The DNA for the CDR3 is TGCGCCAGCAGCTTGGCAGCAGGGAAGGAGACCCAGTACTTC.

CDR3 nucleotide sequence: TGTGCCAGCAGCCTCAGGGAGACCCAGTACTTC. Its protein product is CASSLRETQYF. The chain carries TRBV3-1 (or the pseudogene TRBV3-2) and TRBJ2-5; no clear D. V lost 4 bases to trimming and J lost 5 bases, with 5 bases between them. The germline gives CDR1 LGHDT, CDR2 YNNKEL (reference sequence). The CDR3 sequence is 11 residues long.

V usage is TRBV5-1 and J usage is TRBJ1-1, with D perhaps matching TRBD1 (5 bases). The CDR3 is 14 residues long. V lost 4 bases to trimming and J lost 1 base, with 11 bases between them. The germline V gene encodes CDR1 SGHRS and CDR2 YFSETQ. CDR3 sequence: CASSLGVGNTEAFF. The CDR3 DNA follows: TGCGCCAGCAGCCTAGGGGTGGGGAACACTGAAGCTTTCTTT.

CDR3: CASSSAGQGLRYGYTF. The CDR3 bases are TGTGCCAGCAGCTCTGCGGGACAGGGACTGAGATATGGCTACACCTTC. This chain connects TRBV5-6 to TRBJ1-2, with 9 positions matching TRBD1. With V trimmed by 3 bases and J by 5 bases, 11 bases remained unmatched. Germline lookup yields CDR1 SGHDT and CDR2 YYEEEE. This CDR3 spans 16 amino acids.

Here the CDR3 DNA reads TGTGCCAGTAGTATAGATCTCCTAGCGGGGGCCTTTCGGTTAAACAATGAGCAGTTCTTC. The encoded protein is CASSIDLLAGAFRLNNEQFF. The chain combines TRBV19 with TRBJ2-1; TRBD2 aligns across 10 bases. The CDR3 spans 20 residues. Germline assignment: CDR1 LNHDA and CDR2 SQIVND (reference sequence). The ends lost 0 bases at V and 5 bases at J; junction bases unmatched: 16.

This sequence joins TRBV18 and TRBJ1-1; the match to TRBD1 covers 8 bases. Germline assignment: CDR1 KGHSH and CDR2 LQKENI. CDR3 length: 13 amino acids. V shed 5 bases and J 5 bases; nucleotides not matched to a gene: 4. The chain's CDR3 is CASSADRETEAFF. CDR3 nucleotide sequence: TGTGCCAGCTCAGCGGACAGGGAAACTGAAGCTTTCTTT.

The chain uses TRBV6-5 and TRBJ1-2, with a tentative D call TRBD1 (6 bases). The V end was cut by 5 bases, the J end by 2 bases, with 12 bases between. Looked up from germline, CDR1 is MNHEY and CDR2 is SVGAGI. This CDR3 has 14 residues. Written as DNA, the CDR3 is TGTGCCAGCAGTACGGCCGACAGGAACTATGGCTACACCTTC. Translated: CASSTADRNYGYTF.

The gene calls are TRBV30 and TRBJ1-2; D possibly corresponds to TRBD1 (6 bases). The CDR3 runs 13 residues. V shed 3 bases and J shed 8 bases, with 16 bases lying between them. CDR1 is GTSNPN and CDR2 is SVGIG in the germline V gene (reference sequence). The CDR3 is CAWSYARGNGYTF. The CDR3 DNA reads as TGTGCCTGGAGCTACGCCAGGGGTAACGGCTACACCTTC.

This chain joins TRBV27 and TRBJ2-1; 9 bases agree with TRBD2. Germline V lookup: CDR1 MNHEY, CDR2 SMNVEV (reference sequence). The CDR3 consists of 14 residues. V was clipped by 3 bases and J by 7 bases; unmatched bases: 4. The CDR3 spells CASSFAGGRNEQFF. The CDR3 DNA reads as TGTGCCAGCAGTTTTGCGGGAGGGAGGAATGAGCAGTTCTTC.

The rearrangement uses TRBV12-5 and TRBJ2-2; D gene uncertain. Trimming removed 1 base at V and 5 bases at J, with 8 bases between. This CDR3 is 14 amino acids long. Per germline, CDR1 LGHNT and CDR2 FRNRAP. The CDR3 DNA reads as TGTGCTAGTGGTTTGGGAACCGGGACCGGGGAGCTGTTTTTT. It encodes CASGLGTGTGELFF.

The chain links TRBV2 to TRBJ1-5; TRBD1 aligns across 7 bases. CDR1 and CDR2 from the germline V gene are SNHLY and FYNNEI. The CDR3 runs 15 residues. With 6 bases clipped from V and 2 bases from J, the junction kept 7 bases outside the gene matches. This CDR3 reads CASSPTGRGNQPQHF. The DNA of the CDR3 is TGTGCCAGCAGCCCGACAGGGAGAGGCAATCAGCCCCAGCATTTT.

The chain employs TRBV27 and TRBJ2-3, with 14 bases fitting TRBD2. The CDR3 sequence is 18 residues long. The trim removed 0 bases at V and 6 bases at J, leaving 8 bases unmatched. CDR1 is MNHEY, CDR2 SMNVEV, per germline (reference sequence). The CDR3: CASSLSRLAGGPRDTQYF. The CDR3 DNA sequence: TGTGCCAGCAGTTTATCCCGACTAGCGGGAGGGCCCAGGGATACGCAGTATTTT.

This clone was seen only a few times. V is TRBV20-1 and J is TRBJ1-2; TRBD1 matches 9 bases. Unmatched junction bases numbered 8, after V lost 3 bases and J lost 6 bases. This CDR3 has 14 residues. The germline V gene encodes CDR1 DFQATT and CDR2 SNEGSKA (reference sequence). The CDR3 sequence: CSASEGQGWDGYTF. The CDR3 bases are TGCAGTGCTAGTGAGGGACAGGGCTGGGATGGCTACACCTTC.

CDR3 coding DNA: TGTGCCAGTACCGACACGGGGGGCACAGATACGCAGTATTTT. The encoded protein is CASTDTGGTDTQYF. The chain is built from TRBV19 and TRBJ2-3, with D perhaps matching TRBD2 (6 bases). Trimming pared 7 bases from V and 1 base from J, leaving 12 bases between. The CDR3 extends over 14 amino acids. The germline V gene has CDR1 LNHDA and CDR2 SQIVND (reference sequence).

The V and J genes are TRBV2 and TRBJ1-1; D ambiguous. CDR3 length: 12 residues. V shed 2 bases and J shed 8 bases, with 9 bases lying between them. Germline CDR1 and CDR2: SNHLY and FYNNEI. The CDR3 loop is CASSEIRREAFF. The CDR3, as DNA: TGTGCCAGCAGTGAAATTCGCAGGGAAGCTTTCTTT.

The V call is TRBV27, the J call TRBJ1-1; TRBD1 matches 12 bases. Unmatched junction bases numbered 1, after V lost 2 bases and J lost 3 bases. Germline V gene data show CDR1 as MNHEY and CDR2 as SMNVEV (reference sequence). The CDR3 is 15 residues long. In nucleotides, the CDR3 is TGTGCCAGCAGTTTAGGGACAGGGGGCTACACTGAAGCTTTCTTT. Its protein is CASSLGTGGYTEAFF.